This T cell receptor (beta chain) was sequenced in a study of blood T cell repertoires in COVID-19. Seattle researchers signed up patients amid active infection and tracked them longitudinally. In the source study's methods: The authors estimated nucleated cell counts from reference gene primer amplification. The method was immunoSEQ multiplex PCR; TCRdb's version includes in-frame clones alone and lacks a portion of them. V, J and clone size are those of that table, while D and trimming were read from the DNA. The table shows under 100,000 clones, with just under 80% occurring only once. Germline CDR1 and CDR2: MNHEY and SVGAGI. V was clipped by 4 bases and J by 4 bases, with 15 bases between them. This CDR3 has 15 amino acids.

The TCR sequence derives from a man between 60 and 75 years old with COVID-19, enrolled during active disease. Sample: peripheral blood. The chain joins TRBV6-5 to TRBJ2-3, with D tentatively TRBD1 (5 bases). CDR3 in amino acids: CASSSRLGPADTQYF. DNA for the CDR3: TGTGCCAGCAGTTCTCGGCTGGGGCCCGCAGATACGCAGTATTTT.